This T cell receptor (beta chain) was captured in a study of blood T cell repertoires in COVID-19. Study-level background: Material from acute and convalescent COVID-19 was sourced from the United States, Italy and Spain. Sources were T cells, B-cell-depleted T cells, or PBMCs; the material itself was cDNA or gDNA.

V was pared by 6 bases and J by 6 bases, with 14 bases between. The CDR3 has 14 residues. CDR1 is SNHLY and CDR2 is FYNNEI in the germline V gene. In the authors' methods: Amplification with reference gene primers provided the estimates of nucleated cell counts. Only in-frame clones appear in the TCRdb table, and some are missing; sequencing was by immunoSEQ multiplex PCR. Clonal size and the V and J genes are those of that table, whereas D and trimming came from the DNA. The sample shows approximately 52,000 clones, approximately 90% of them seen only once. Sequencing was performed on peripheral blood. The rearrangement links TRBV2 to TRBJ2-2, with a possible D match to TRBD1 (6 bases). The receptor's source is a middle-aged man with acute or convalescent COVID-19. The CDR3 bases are TGTGCCAGCAGGGACAGATCTGCGTCCGGGGAGCTGTTTTTT. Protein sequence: CASRDRSASGELFF.